These 26 T cell receptor beta chains came from one sample sequenced in a study of blood T cell repertoires in COVID-19. The method was immunoSEQ multiplex PCR; TCRdb's version includes in-frame clones alone and lacks a portion of them. The data show around 340,000 clones, 65% to 90% seen once. Input material: PBMCs or T cells enriched from blood (not recorded which). The receptors come from a woman aged 40 to 50 with acute COVID-19.

This chain joins TRBV28 and TRBJ2-1; TRBD1 agrees at 8 bases. The V and J ends lost 2 bases and 6 bases, in that order; junction bases with no gene match: 12. The V gene's germline CDR1 is MDHEN and CDR2 SYDVKM. CDR3 length: 17 residues. CDR3 protein: CASSLKYRGKGLNEQFF. The CDR3, as DNA: TGTGCCAGCAGTTTAAAGTACAGGGGGAAGGGACTCAATGAGCAGTTCTTC. Full variable domain (outside the CDR3, taken from reference TRBV28 and TRBJ2-1): DVKVTQSSRYLVKRTGEKVFLECVQDMDHENMFWYRQDPGLGLRLIYFSYDVKMKEKGDIPEGYSVSREKKERFSLILESASTNQTSMYLCASSLKYRGKGLNEQFFGPGTRLTVL.

Only a few counts were recorded for this clone. This sequence joins TRBV28 and TRBJ1-5; 9 positions agree with TRBD1. CDR3 length equals 16 residues. Germline CDR1 reads MDHEN; CDR2 reads SYDVKM. V lost 3 bases and J lost 4; bases outside the gene matches: 7. For the CDR3, the DNA is TGTGCCAGCAGTTTTGCGACAGGGGGGTGGAATCAGCCCCAGCATTTT. Translating gives CASSFATGGWNQPQHF.

This clone was seen only once. This rearrangement joins TRBV30 to TRBJ2-3, with 9 bases that match TRBD2. The germline CDR1 and CDR2 sequences are GTSNPN and SVGIG (reference sequence). V trimming: 8 bases; J trimming: 5 bases; junction bases outside the gene matches: 11. This CDR3 is built from 14 residues. The CDR3 nucleotides read TGTGCCCGGATAGCGGGGGCCCAAGGAGATACGCAGTATTTT. Encoded protein: CARIAGAQGDTQYF.

In DNA form, the CDR3 reads TGTGCCAGCAGGCTGCGCCGGGACACTTATTCACCCCTCCACTTT. It specifies CASRLRRDTYSPLHF. The chain has TRBV6-5 and TRBJ1-6, with a possible D match to TRBD1 (6 bases). CDR3 length: 15 residues. V lost 6 bases and J 8 bases, leaving 17 bases between the germline ends. Germline V CDR1 and CDR2: MNHEY, SVGAGI.

The rearrangement joins TRBV4-1 to TRBJ2-3, with D possibly matching TRBD2 (6 bases). The CDR3 runs 18 residues. Trimming removed 0 bases from V and 4 bases from J, with 20 bases in between. Germline V gene lookup returns CDR1 MGHRA and CDR2 YSYEKL. The DNA for the CDR3 is TGCGCCAGCAGCCAAGAGGGACTCCTTATCGACGAGGCAGATACGCAGTATTTT. It encodes CASSQEGLLIDEADTQYF.

This rearrangement joins TRBV2 to TRBJ1-5, with D perhaps matching TRBD1 (5 bases). CDR1 is SNHLY, CDR2 FYNNEI, per germline. V dropped 4 bases and J dropped 2 bases, with 15 bases sitting between them. The CDR3 has 16 residues. As DNA, the CDR3 is TGTGCCAGCAGTGTGCCCCCTTTGACAGGCAATCAGCCCCAGCATTTT. It specifies CASSVPPLTGNQPQHF.

This rearrangement joins TRBV4-1 to TRBJ2-2; D may be TRBD2 (5 bases). V was pared by 3 bases and J by 5 bases, with 16 bases between. The CDR3 extends over 16 amino acids. Germline CDR1 and CDR2: MGHRA and YSYEKL. DNA for the CDR3: TGCGCCAGCAGCCATGGATTGTGGTCGGGAACCGGGGAGCTGTTTTTT. Protein sequence: CASSHGLWSGTGELFF.

This chain links TRBV19 with TRBJ1-3, with D hard to call. The CDR3 is 15 amino acids. From germline, CDR1 is LNHDA and CDR2 SQIVND (reference sequence). The V end was cut by 7 bases, the J end by 4 bases, with 17 bases between. The CDR3 DNA sequence: TGTGCCAGTACTTCGACGGGAAGTCCCGGAAACACCATATATTTT. This translates into CASTSTGSPGNTIYF.

The V gene is TRBV18, the J gene TRBJ2-7; no definite D call. Trimming cost V 2 bases and J 0 bases, with 11 bases left between them. The length of the CDR3 is 15 residues. Germline V gene sequence: CDR1 KGHSH, CDR2 LQKENI. In nucleotides, the CDR3 is TGTGCCAGCTCACCAGGGCAGGAACGCTCCTACGAGCAGTACTTC. It specifies CASSPGQERSYEQYF.

This chain connects TRBV28 to TRBJ1-2; D remains ambiguous. Trimming took 4 bases from V and 9 from J, leaving 9 bases between them. Germline CDR1 and CDR2: MDHEN and SYDVKM. There are 11 residues in the CDR3. CDR3 DNA sequence: TGTGCCAGCAGTTCCCCCCAAAGCTACACCTTC. It encodes CASSSPQSYTF.

This clone has more than one count but fewer than ten. The chain recombines TRBV5-6 with TRBJ1-6; TRBD1 is a possible D gene (6 bases). Trimming took off 0 bases at V and 9 bases at J, with 10 bases between the two ends. CDR1 and CDR2 from the germline V gene are SGHDT and YYEEEE. There are 14 residues in the CDR3. CDR3 in DNA: TGTGCCAGCAGCTTGGGTGGGGGGGCTTCACCCCTCCACTTT. Its translation is CASSLGGGASPLHF.

The chain combines TRBV7-2 with TRBJ1-6; maybe TRBD1 (6 bases). From germline, CDR1 is SGHTA and CDR2 FQGNSA. This CDR3 has 15 amino acids. The V end lost 1 base, the J end lost 9 bases, and 13 bases lay between the germline ends. The CDR3 region is CASSLEVGHFSPLHF. In nucleotides, the CDR3 is TGTGCCAGCAGCTTAGAGGTGGGACATTTTTCACCCCTCCACTTT. The variable domain in full, with the rest retrieved from reference TRBV7-2 and TRBJ1-6, is GAGVSQSPSNKVTEKGKDVELRCDPISGHTALYWYRQSLGQGLEFLIYFQGNSAPDKSGLPSDRFSAERTGGSVSTLTIQRTQQEDSAVYLCASSLEVGHFSPLHFGNGTRLTVT.

Points on this clone: This sample includes further DNA sequences coding for the same CDR3. The rearrangement joins TRBV9 to TRBJ1-2; 7 nucleotides agree with TRBD1. Trimming took 4 bases from V and 8 from J; bases not matched to a gene: 8. The germline V gene has CDR1 SGDLS and CDR2 YYNGEE. The CDR3 spans 13 residues. The CDR3 loop reads CASSPRQGEGYTF. In nucleotides, the CDR3 is TGTGCCAGCAGCCCACGACAGGGTGAGGGCTACACCTTC.

The chain couples TRBV5-1 to TRBJ2-1, with 9 bases that match TRBD1. Per germline, CDR1 SGHRS and CDR2 YFSETQ. V lost 0 bases, J lost 1 base, and 5 bases stayed unmatched. This CDR3 has 17 amino acids. CDR3 amino acids: CASSLGHGTGSYNEQFF. The CDR3 nucleotides are TGCGCCAGCAGCTTGGGACACGGGACAGGGTCCTACAATGAGCAGTTCTTC.

The rearrangement joins TRBV10-3 to TRBJ2-2; TRBD2 matches at 8 bases. The CDR3 runs 15 residues. V lost 7 bases, J lost 4 bases, and 8 bases stayed unmatched. Germline-derived CDR1 and CDR2 are ENHRY and SYGVKD. The DNA of the CDR3 is TGTGCCATCACCCAAGACGGGGGGGGCACCGGGGAGCTGTTTTTT. It specifies CAITQDGGGTGELFF.

CDR3 region: CASSIDSRGSTNEKLFF. The DNA of the CDR3 is TGTGCCAGTAGTATCGATTCCAGGGGATCAACTAATGAAAAACTGTTTTTT. The chain links TRBV19 to TRBJ1-4; D might be TRBD1 (6 bases). This CDR3 region has 17 residues. The germline V gene encodes CDR1 LNHDA and CDR2 SQIVND (reference sequence). V lost 3 bases to trimming and J lost 0 bases, with 14 bases between them.

The J gene is TRBJ2-1, the V gene TRBV9, with D possibly matching TRBD1 (6 bases). The length of the CDR3 is 15 residues. Trimming cost V 3 bases and J 0 bases, with 10 bases left between them. In germline, CDR1 is SGDLS, CDR2 YYNGEE. CDR3 sequence (DNA): TGTGCCAGCAGCGGCGAGACAGGCTCCTACAATGAGCAGTTCTTC. It specifies CASSGETGSYNEQFF.

The V call is TRBV9, the J call TRBJ2-2; 9 bases agree with TRBD1. The CDR3 consists of 17 residues. V trimming: 3 bases; J trimming: 1 base; junction bases outside the gene matches: 7. Germline V gives CDR1 SGDLS, CDR2 YYNGEE. The CDR3 DNA reads as TGTGCCAGCAGCGGGACCGGGACAGGGAAGAACACCGGGGAGCTGTTTTTT. Amino acid sequence: CASSGTGTGKNTGELFF.

The chain links TRBV3-1 (or the pseudogene TRBV3-2) to TRBJ2-1; 16 positions agree with TRBD2. This CDR3 is 21 amino acids long. From germline, CDR1 is LGHDT and CDR2 YNNKEL (reference sequence). V lost 3 bases to trimming and J lost 2 bases; unmatched junction nucleotides: 13. The CDR3 DNA reads as TGTGCCAGCAGCCACCTACCCGGGACTAGCGGGGGGGCCGGTACCTACAATGAGCAGTTCTTC. It translates to CASSHLPGTSGGAGTYNEQFF.

The CDR3 loop is CASRETGTLNTEAFF. As DNA, the CDR3 is TGTGCCAGCAGGGAAACAGGGACCTTGAACACTGAAGCTTTCTTT. The chain has TRBV25-1 and TRBJ1-1, with D maybe TRBD1 (6 bases). The CDR3 runs to 15 residues. The germline CDR1 and CDR2 sequences are MGHDK and SYGVNS. Trimming took 6 bases from V and 0 from J, leaving 14 bases between them.

The chain recombines TRBV19 with TRBJ1-2; the match to TRBD1 covers 9 bases. The V gene end was trimmed by 5 bases and the J gene end by 2 bases; junction bases not matched to a gene: 6. From germline, CDR1 is LNHDA and CDR2 SQIVND (reference sequence). There are 15 residues in the CDR3. This CDR3 is CASSLTGTGNYGYTF. Here the CDR3 DNA reads TGTGCCAGTAGTTTAACCGGGACAGGGAACTATGGCTACACCTTC.

In regard to this clone: Other DNA sequences from this sample encode an identical CDR3 as well. The chain joins TRBV11-3 to TRBJ1-4, with 7 bases fitting TRBD1. The CDR3 covers 15 residues. J gave up 5 bases and V 1 base, and 4 bases lay outside the gene matches. The germline V gene has CDR1 SGHNT and CDR2 YENEEA. The CDR3 sequence: CASSLGQGENEKLFF. The CDR3 region has the DNA TGTGCCAGCAGCTTAGGACAGGGAGAGAATGAAAAACTGTTTTTT.

Note on this clone: The sample carries other DNA sequences with the same CDR3. The V and J genes are TRBV19 and TRBJ1-6, with 8 bases matching TRBD1. The CDR3 extends over 15 amino acids. CDR1 LNHDA and CDR2 SQIVND come from the germline V gene (reference sequence). The junction had 6 bases not matched to a gene; V was cut back by 4 bases and J by 7 bases. For the CDR3, the DNA is TGTGCCAGTAGTACCGGGGACAGGTCGAATTCACCCCTCCACTTT. Protein: CASSTGDRSNSPLHF.

This chain joins TRBV19 and TRBJ2-1; D possibly corresponds to TRBD1 (7 bases). The germline gives CDR1 LNHDA, CDR2 SQIVND (reference sequence). Trimming took off 3 bases at V and 3 bases at J, with 12 bases between the two ends. This CDR3 contains 15 residues. Here the CDR3 reads CASSMGQGGYNEQFF. In nucleotides, the CDR3 is TGTGCCAGTAGTATGGGCCAGGGGGGCTACAATGAGCAGTTCTTC.

This clone showed up just a few times. J is TRBJ1-4 and V is TRBV28, with 9 bases identical to TRBD1. This CDR3 contains 14 residues. Germline CDR1 and CDR2: MDHEN and SYDVKM. Trimming cost V 6 bases and J 8 bases; bases outside gene matches: 7. The chain's CDR3 is CASRPGQGLEKLFF. Here the CDR3 DNA reads TGTGCCAGCAGACCCGGACAGGGGCTAGAAAAACTGTTTTTT.

This chain links TRBV7-9 with TRBJ2-1; 10 bases align to TRBD2. Per the germline V gene, CDR1 is SEHNR and CDR2 is FQNEAQ (reference sequence). Trimming at V came to 5 bases and at J to 6 bases, leaving 4 bases not matched to a gene. The CDR3 consists of 14 residues. CDR3 DNA sequence: TGTGCCAGCAGCCGAGCGGGAGGGGGCAATGAGCAGTTCTTC. Residues: CASSRAGGGNEQFF. The variable domain in full, completed from reference TRBV7-9 and TRBJ2-1, reads DTGVSQNPRHKITKRGQNVTFRCDPISEHNRLYWYRQTLGQGPEFLTYFQNEAQLEKSRLLSDRFSAERPKGSFSTLEIQRTEQGDSAMYLCASSRAGGGNEQFFGPGTRLTVL.